These 24 T cell receptor beta chains originate from one sample sequenced in a study of T cells in Graves' hyperthyroidism and ophthalmopathy. Template material for amplifying TCR beta CDR3 regions consisted of RNA transcripts. HTBI primers drove first-round RT-PCR of the TCR CDR3. TCRdb re-called the multiplex PCR reads through MiXCR, storing one row per CDR3 protein. The table lists roughly 260,000 distinct CDR3 sequences, more than 14% of them singletons. The sequencing sample was made of blood. These receptors came from a woman between 40 and 50 years old with Graves' hyperthyroidism that later progressed to Graves' ophthalmopathy.

This clonotype was recorded at least ten times. DNA for the CDR3: TGTGCCAGCAGCTACTCTGGACAGGGCGGCGAGCAGTACTTC. Translated, it gives CASSYSGQGGEQYF. The V and J genes are TRBV5-8 and TRBJ2-7; 8 nucleotides align to TRBD1. Germline V lookup: CDR1 SGHTS, CDR2 YDEGEE. The CDR3 sequence is 14 residues long. Trimming cost V 3 bases and J 6 bases; bases outside gene matches: 8.

This clonotype was recorded a few times. J is TRBJ2-1 and V is TRBV24-1, with D perhaps TRBD1 (5 bases). The V end lost 10 bases, the J end lost 0 bases, and 9 bases lay between the germline ends. This CDR3 spans 13 amino acids. Per the germline V gene, CDR1 is KGHDR and CDR2 is SFDVKD. CDR3 nucleotides: TGTGCCACAGGGGATGCCTCCTACAATGAGCAGTTCTTC. This codes for CATGDASYNEQFF.

This clonotype is medium-sized in the sample. The chain uses TRBV30 and TRBJ1-1; 7 bases line up with TRBD1. The CDR3 is made up of 12 amino acids. Germline V gives CDR1 GTSNPN, CDR2 SVGIG (reference sequence). V lost 6 bases and J lost 1; bases outside the gene matches: 2. The CDR3 spells CACRQGNTEAFF. The CDR3 bases are TGTGCCTGTAGACAGGGGAACACTGAAGCTTTCTTT.

This clonotype showed up many times. The chain employs TRBV10-1 and TRBJ2-1, with TRBD1 as a possible D gene (6 bases). CDR1 and CDR2 (germline): WNHNN, SYGVQD (reference sequence). This CDR3 region has 15 residues. Trimming removed 6 bases at V and 6 bases at J, with 18 bases between. CDR3 in amino acids: CASSDTGTPGNEQFF. The CDR3 nucleotides are TGCGCCAGCAGCGATACAGGGACCCCTGGCAATGAGCAGTTCTTC.

Only a few counts were recorded for this clonotype. This chain connects TRBV6-5 to TRBJ1-3, with D possibly being TRBD1 (6 bases). The CDR3 consists of 15 residues. V was shortened by 0 bases and J by 3 bases, with 9 bases between the two germline ends. The germline CDR1 and CDR2 sequences are MNHEY and SVGAGI. CDR3 bases: TGTGCCAGCAGTTACTCGAGACAGGTTGGAAACACCATATATTTT. It encodes CASSYSRQVGNTIYF.

The chain carries TRBV14 and TRBJ2-7, with 7 bases lining up with TRBD2. The germline CDR1 and CDR2 sequences are SGHDN and FVKESK. The CDR3 has 16 amino acids. The V segment lost 1 base and the J segment 1 base; nucleotides outside the gene matches: 7. The CDR3 region is CASSQGPRERSYEQYF. CDR3 nucleotides: TGTGCCAGCAGCCAAGGCCCGCGGGAGAGGTCCTACGAGCAGTACTTC. Based on the CDR3 plus reference TRBV14 and TRBJ2-7, the full variable domain is EAGVTQFPSHSVIEKGQTVTLRCDPISGHDNLYWYRRVMGKEIKFLLHFVKESKQDESGMPNNRFLAERTGGTYSTLKVQPAELEDSGVYFCASSQGPRERSYEQYFGPGTRLTVT.

This clonotype was counted a few times. V and J are TRBV6-2 or TRBV6-3 and TRBJ2-3; 7 positions agree with TRBD2. CDR1 MNHEY and CDR2 SVGEGT come from the germline V gene. Trimming removed 10 bases from V and 6 bases from J; junction bases left unmatched: 10. This CDR3 region has 13 residues. In DNA form, the CDR3 reads TGTGCCAACAGCCCCGGACTAGTGGATACGCAGTATTTT. This translates into CANSPGLVDTQYF.

The chain combines TRBV7-9 with TRBJ2-1; no firm D call. This CDR3 has 13 residues. V lost 4 bases to trimming and J lost 9 bases, with 13 bases between them. Per germline, CDR1 SEHNR and CDR2 FQNEAQ (reference sequence). CDR3 coding DNA: TGTGCCAGCAGCTCTTTCTCATCTCCTGAGCAGTTCTTC. Translation: CASSSFSSPEQFF.

The J gene is TRBJ2-3, the V gene TRBV10-3; D gene unclear. Germline lookup yields CDR1 ENHRY and CDR2 SYGVKD. V was trimmed by 0 bases and J by 2 bases, leaving 12 bases between them. The CDR3 covers 16 residues. CDR3 in amino acids: CAISESSMANTDTQYF. The CDR3 DNA sequence: TGTGCCATCAGTGAGTCGAGTATGGCTAACACAGATACGCAGTATTTT.

At least ten counts were recorded for this clonotype. CDR3 region: CSARGTLGEQYF. The CDR3 nucleotides read TGCAGTGCTAGAGGGACATTGGGGGAGCAGTACTTC. The chain couples TRBV20-1 to TRBJ2-7; D may be TRBD1 (5 bases). There are 12 residues in the CDR3. Looked up from germline, CDR1 is DFQATT and CDR2 is SNEGSKA (reference sequence). With 1 base removed from V and 7 bases from J, the gap between germline ends came to 11 bases.

This clonotype was seen only a few times. The chain carries TRBV27 and TRBJ2-1, with TRBD1 matching 9 bases. With 3 bases clipped from V and 9 bases from J, the junction kept 9 bases outside the gene matches. Per the germline V gene, CDR1 is MNHEY and CDR2 is SMNVEV (reference sequence). This CDR3 region has 15 residues. CDR3 bases: TGTGCCAGCAGTTTTCTGGGACAGGGAATAGGTGAGCAGTTCTTC. It encodes CASSFLGQGIGEQFF.

This chain joins TRBV10-1 and TRBJ1-5, with D possibly TRBD1 on 5 matching bases. The CDR3 spans 16 residues. The V end lost 2 bases, the J end lost 2 bases, and 13 bases lay between the germline ends. Germline V gene data show CDR1 as WNHNN and CDR2 as SYGVQD (reference sequence). In DNA form, the CDR3 reads TGCGCCAGCAGTGAGGTGGGGGAGTTGGGCAATCAGCCCCAGCATTTT. Translation gives CASSEVGELGNQPQHF.

The sample holds many counts of this clonotype. This rearrangement joins TRBV12-3 or TRBV12-4 to TRBJ2-7; 10 bases map to TRBD2. The CDR3 is 16 residues long. After removal of 5 bases from V and 4 bases from J, the junction contained 11 bases not matched to a gene. CDR3 in amino acids: CASSKISSGRVYEQYF. DNA of the CDR3: TGTGCCAGCAGTAAAATCTCTAGCGGGAGAGTGTACGAGCAGTACTTC.

The table lists this clonotype with many counts. The J gene is TRBJ2-5, the V gene TRBV19; 7 nucleotides agree with TRBD1. The ends lost 4 bases at V and 1 base at J; junction bases unmatched: 9. The CDR3 is made up of 16 amino acids. The V gene's germline CDR1 is LNHDA and CDR2 SQIVND (reference sequence). CDR3 coding DNA: TGTGCCAGTAGTAGTGGGACAGACTACTTCCAAGAGACCCAGTACTTC. This gives the protein CASSSGTDYFQETQYF.

This clonotype showed up many times. CDR3: CASSVAGLYNEQFF. CDR3 nucleotides: TGTGCCAGCAGTGTAGCGGGCCTCTACAATGAGCAGTTCTTC. The V gene is TRBV6-1, the J gene TRBJ2-1, with 7 nucleotides matching TRBD2. This CDR3 is built from 14 residues. V was clipped by 4 bases and J by 3 bases; unmatched bases: 3. Germline assignment: CDR1 MNHNS and CDR2 SASEGT.

This clonotype was recorded many times. This chain links TRBV11-3 with TRBJ2-3; D gene unclear. V was cut by 4 bases and J by 4 bases, with 9 bases left in between. The V gene's germline CDR1 is SGHNT and CDR2 YENEEA. This CDR3 is built from 13 residues. CDR3 sequence reads: CASSSSVADTQYF. In DNA, the CDR3 is TGTGCCAGCAGCTCGAGCGTGGCAGATACGCAGTATTTT.

CDR3 DNA: TGTGCCAGCAGCTTATTTGGCGGGACTAGCGGGAGGACAGATACGCAGTATTTT. Its protein is CASSLFGGTSGRTDTQYF. This chain links TRBV11-2 with TRBJ2-3, with 15 bases fitting TRBD2. The CDR3 runs to 18 residues. V lost 2 bases to trimming and J lost 3 bases; unmatched junction nucleotides: 6. Germline V gives CDR1 SGHAT, CDR2 FQNNGV.

The J gene is TRBJ2-1, the V gene TRBV7-3, with TRBD2 matching 9 bases. The CDR3 has 15 amino acids. V was pared by 6 bases and J by 8 bases, with 11 bases of the junction left unmatched. The germline gives CDR1 SGHTA, CDR2 FQGTGA. The CDR3 sequence is CASSPIAGVGDEQFF. In nucleotides, the CDR3 is TGTGCCAGCAGTCCTATAGCGGGAGTTGGGGATGAGCAGTTCTTC.

Notes on this clonotype: Possible read error: a much larger clone is one base away. The chain recombines TRBV6-2 or TRBV6-3 with TRBJ2-1; D might be TRBD1 (6 bases). V was pared by 0 bases and J by 11 bases, with 17 bases between. This CDR3 contains 15 residues. Per the germline V gene, CDR1 is MNHEY and CDR2 is SVGEGT. The CDR3 nucleotides are TGTGCCAGCAGTTACTCGGGACAAAATAGGGGTAAGCAGTTCTTC. Translating gives CASSYSGQNRGKQFF.

The chain couples TRBV10-2 to TRBJ2-7, with a possible D match to TRBD1 (5 bases). V lost 7 bases, J lost 3 bases, and 13 bases lay in between. Per germline, CDR1 WSHSY and CDR2 SAAADI. The CDR3 has 13 amino acids. CDR3 DNA: TGCGCCAGCATTGGGCAGGGCGTCTACGAGCAGTACTTC. Encoded protein: CASIGQGVYEQYF.

This clonotype came up a few times. The rearrangement joins TRBV18 to TRBJ2-3, with TRBD1 as a possible D gene (6 bases). The CDR3 is made up of 15 amino acids. Trimming shortened V by 3 bases and J by 5 bases, and 15 bases separated the two germline ends. Germline V gives CDR1 KGHSH, CDR2 LQKENI. The CDR3 sequence: CASSPQGQSGDTQYF. DNA for the CDR3: TGTGCCAGCTCACCTCAAGGACAGTCCGGAGATACGCAGTATTTT.

This clonotype has at least ten counts. DNA of the CDR3: TGTGCCAGCAGCCTTAGCGGGGCAGCTGATACGCAGTATTTT. It encodes CASSLSGAADTQYF. The chain combines TRBV11-1 with TRBJ2-3; 8 bases are shared with TRBD2. The germline V gene encodes CDR1 SGHAT and CDR2 FQDESV (reference sequence). The CDR3 consists of 14 residues. V shed 5 bases and J 6 bases; nucleotides not matched to a gene: 7.

This clonotype was counted many times. This chain joins TRBV25-1 and TRBJ2-5, with D unclear. V dropped 6 bases and J dropped 5 bases, with 10 bases sitting between them. The V gene's germline CDR1 is MGHDK and CDR2 SYGVNS. CDR3 length: 12 amino acids. This CDR3 is CASSHLGETQYF. CDR3 coding DNA: TGTGCCAGCAGCCATCTGGGGGAGACCCAGTACTTC.

The table lists this clonotype with a few counts. The rearrangement links TRBV7-8 to TRBJ2-1; 10 bases match TRBD2. CDR3 length equals 22 residues. The germline V gene has CDR1 SGHVS and CDR2 FQNEAQ. After removal of 2 bases from V and 0 bases from J, the junction contained 19 bases not matched to a gene. The CDR3 spells CASSLPRDSPGLATSSYNEQFF. For the CDR3, the DNA is TGTGCCAGCAGCTTACCCAGGGACAGTCCGGGACTAGCGACGAGCTCCTACAATGAGCAGTTCTTC.